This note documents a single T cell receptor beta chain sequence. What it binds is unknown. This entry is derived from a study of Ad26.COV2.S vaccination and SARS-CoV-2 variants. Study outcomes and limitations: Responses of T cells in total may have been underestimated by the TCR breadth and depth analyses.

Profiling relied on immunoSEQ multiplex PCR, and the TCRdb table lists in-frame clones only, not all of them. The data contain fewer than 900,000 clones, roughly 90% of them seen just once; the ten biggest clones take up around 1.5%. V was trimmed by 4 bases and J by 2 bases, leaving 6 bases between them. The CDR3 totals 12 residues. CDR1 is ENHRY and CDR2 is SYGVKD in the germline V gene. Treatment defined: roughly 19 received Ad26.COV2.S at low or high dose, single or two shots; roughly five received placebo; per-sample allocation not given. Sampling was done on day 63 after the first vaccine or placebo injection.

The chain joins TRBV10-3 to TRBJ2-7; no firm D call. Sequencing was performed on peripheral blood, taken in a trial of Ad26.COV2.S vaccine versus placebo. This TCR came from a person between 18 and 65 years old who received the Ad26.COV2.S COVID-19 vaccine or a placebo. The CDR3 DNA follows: TGTGCCATCAGTGGGGCGGCCTACGAGCAGTACTTC. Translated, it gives CAISGAAYEQYF.